The sequence of this TCR beta chain was determined in a study of blood T cell repertoires in COVID-19. The overall study: Acute and convalescent COVID-19 samples came from the United States, Italy and Spain. PBMCs, B-cell-depleted T cells, or T cells were the source of the cDNA or gDNA that made up the material.

One Seattle source followed patients from active infection through their disease course. Authors' analysis steps: From reference gene primer amplification, estimates of nucleated cell counts were derived. Repertoires were generated with immunoSEQ multiplex PCR, while TCRdb's copy carries only in-frame clones and drops some. That table supplies the V and J calls and clone size; D and trimming were determined from the DNA. The repertoire holds about 260,000 clones, with approximately 88% as singletons. Germline V gene lookup returns CDR1 SEHNR and CDR2 FQNEAQ (reference sequence). Losses at the gene ends were 4 bases for V and 1 base for J; bases not matched to a gene: 6. The CDR3 extends over 17 amino acids.

The chain uses TRBV7-9 and TRBJ1-3; 11 bases match TRBD1. The specimen sequenced was peripheral blood. The sequence was collected from a woman between 65 and 79 years old with COVID-19, enrolled during active disease. CDR3 nucleotide sequence: TGTGCCAGCAGCTCAGCGGGGACAGGGGGTTCTGGAAACACCATATATTTT. Translation: CASSSAGTGGSGNTIYF. The entire variable domain, with the rest obtained from reference TRBV7-9 and TRBJ1-3, is as follows: DTGVSQNPRHKITKRGQNVTFRCDPISEHNRLYWYRQTLGQGPEFLTYFQNEAQLEKSRLLSDRFSAERPKGSFSTLEIQRTEQGDSAMYLCASSSAGTGGSGNTIYFGEGSWLTVV.